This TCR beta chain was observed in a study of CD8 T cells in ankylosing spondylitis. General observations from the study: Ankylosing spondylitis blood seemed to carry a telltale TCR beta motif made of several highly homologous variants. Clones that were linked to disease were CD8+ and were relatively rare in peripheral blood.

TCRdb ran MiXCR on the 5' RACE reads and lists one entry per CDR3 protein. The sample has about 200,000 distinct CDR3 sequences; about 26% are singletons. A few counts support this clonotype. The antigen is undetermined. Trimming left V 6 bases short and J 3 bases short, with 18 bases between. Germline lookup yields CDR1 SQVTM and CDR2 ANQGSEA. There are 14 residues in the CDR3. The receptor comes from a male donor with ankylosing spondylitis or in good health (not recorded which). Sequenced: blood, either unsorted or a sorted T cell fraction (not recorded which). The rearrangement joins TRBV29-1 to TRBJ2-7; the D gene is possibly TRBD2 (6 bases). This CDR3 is CSVGRRSKIYEQYF. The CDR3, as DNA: TGCAGCGTAGGGAGGAGGTCCAAGATCTACGAGCAGTACTTC.